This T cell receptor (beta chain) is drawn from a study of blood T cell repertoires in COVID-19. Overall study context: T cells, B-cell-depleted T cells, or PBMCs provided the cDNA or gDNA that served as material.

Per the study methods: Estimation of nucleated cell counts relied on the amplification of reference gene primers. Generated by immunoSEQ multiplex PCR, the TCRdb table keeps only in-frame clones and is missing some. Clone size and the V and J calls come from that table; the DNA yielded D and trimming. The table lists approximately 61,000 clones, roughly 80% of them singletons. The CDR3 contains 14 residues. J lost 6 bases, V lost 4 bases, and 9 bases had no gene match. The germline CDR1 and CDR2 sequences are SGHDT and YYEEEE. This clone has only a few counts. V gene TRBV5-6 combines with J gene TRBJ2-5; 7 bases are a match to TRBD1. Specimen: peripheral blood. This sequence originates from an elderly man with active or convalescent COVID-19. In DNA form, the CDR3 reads TGTGCCAGCAGCGAGGGGACAGTCGGGCAGACCCAGTACTTC. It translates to CASSEGTVGQTQYF. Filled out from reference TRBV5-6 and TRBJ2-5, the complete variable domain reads DAGVTQSPTHLIKTRGQQVTLRCSPKSGHDTVSWYQQALGQGPQFIFQYYEEEERQRGNFPDRFSGHQFPNYSSELNVNALLLGDSALYLCASSEGTVGQTQYFGPGTRLLVL.